Below are 24 T cell receptor beta chains sequenced from a single sample in a study of CD8+CD57+ T cells in acquired aplastic anemia. Patients picked for sequencing had shown CD8+CD57+ cell expansion detected by flow cytometry. The template for TCR beta VDJ and CDR3 sequence profiling was genomic DNA. TCRdb reprocessed the reads with MiXCR, giving one entry per CDR3 protein. The table has 180,000 or so distinct CDR3 sequences, roughly 65% seen once. Source material: sorted CD4+, CD8+, or CD8+CD57+ T cells (not recorded which) from PBMCs. The receptors derive from a human donor with aplastic anemia.

The rearrangement uses TRBV7-2 and TRBJ2-5; D is uncertain. This CDR3 spans 14 amino acids. Trimming removed 5 bases from V and 5 bases from J, with 15 bases in between. Looked up from germline, CDR1 is SGHTA and CDR2 is FQGNSA. CDR3 coding DNA: TGTGCCAGCAGCCCCCAAAGAGGTCCGGAGACCCAGTACTTC. Translated, it gives CASSPQRGPETQYF.

The genes are TRBV7-2 and TRBJ2-7; D is unresolved. The CDR3 is 14 residues long. The V end was cut by 5 bases, the J end by 5 bases, with 16 bases between. The V gene's germline CDR1 is SGHTA and CDR2 FQGNSA. CDR3 DNA sequence: TGTGCCAGCAGCCCCCGTTACAATGTAAACGAGCAGTACTTC. It encodes CASSPRYNVNEQYF.

This sequence joins TRBV10-3 and TRBJ1-3; D not certain. This CDR3 spans 14 amino acids. V lost 2 bases, J lost 3 bases, and 8 bases lay in between. Germline CDR1 and CDR2: ENHRY and SYGVKD. For the CDR3, the DNA is TGTGCCATCAGTGAGGGGCCAAATGGAAACACCATATATTTT. Residues: CAISEGPNGNTIYF.

This CDR3 is CASNGQGASQETQYF. The CDR3 DNA sequence: TGTGCCAGTAATGGACAGGGGGCTTCCCAAGAGACCCAGTACTTC. The chain carries TRBV19 and TRBJ2-5, with 11 nucleotides matching TRBD1. V gave up 7 bases and J gave up 1 base; unmatched junction bases: 5. From germline, CDR1 is LNHDA and CDR2 SQIVND (reference sequence). There are 15 residues in the CDR3. Using reference TRBV19 and TRBJ2-5 for the parts outside the CDR3, the full variable domain is DGGITQSPKYLFRKEGQNVTLSCEQNLNHDAMYWYRQDPGQGLRLIYYSQIVNDFQKGDIAEGYSVSREKKESFPLTVTSAQKNPTAFYLCASNGQGASQETQYFGPGTRLLVL.

This clonotype was seen repeatedly, ten times or more. The J gene is TRBJ2-7, the V gene TRBV4-1, with D perhaps being TRBD1 or TRBD2 (6 bases each). The V end lost 1 base, the J end lost 6 bases, and 13 bases lay between the germline ends. The CDR3 consists of 14 residues. Germline CDR1 and CDR2: MGHRA and YSYEKL. The DNA of the CDR3 is TGCGCCAGCAGCCAAGGGCCGGGGGCGCGCGAGCAGTACTTC. Its protein product is CASSQGPGAREQYF.

This clonotype was counted only a few times. This chain connects TRBV11-2 to TRBJ2-1, with D unclear. This CDR3 spans 16 amino acids. Germline V gives CDR1 SGHAT, CDR2 FQNNGV. Trimming pared 5 bases from V and 0 bases from J, leaving 14 bases between. In DNA, the CDR3 is TGTGCCAGCAGCCCATTCAGGACCTCCTCCTACAATGAGCAGTTCTTC. This codes for CASSPFRTSSYNEQFF.

Ten or more counts support this clonotype. The CDR3 loop is CASKVFGGRPNTEAFF. CDR3 nucleotide sequence: TGTGCCAGCAAAGTGTTCGGCGGGAGACCGAACACTGAAGCTTTCTTT. The chain carries TRBV6-4 and TRBJ1-1; D unresolved. The CDR3 runs 16 residues. Per the germline V gene, CDR1 is MRHNA and CDR2 is SNTAGT. Trimming left V 7 bases short and J 1 base short, with 19 bases between.

The J gene is TRBJ2-7, the V gene TRBV29-1; D is perhaps TRBD1 or TRBD2 (5 bases each). Germline V CDR1 and CDR2: SQVTM, ANQGSEA. The V end was cut by 4 bases, the J end by 6 bases, with 19 bases between. This CDR3 has 14 residues. The CDR3 DNA follows: TGCAGCGTTGTCGGGGTAGGGACCATGACCGAGCAGTACTTC. It specifies CSVVGVGTMTEQYF.

The chain is built from TRBV20-1 and TRBJ1-6; D may be TRBD1 (5 bases). V dropped 1 base and J dropped 6 bases, with 7 bases sitting between them. Per germline, CDR1 DFQATT and CDR2 SNEGSKA (reference sequence). This CDR3 has 13 residues. The CDR3 loop reads CSARGTPNSPLHF. The CDR3 DNA reads as TGCAGTGCTAGAGGGACACCTAATTCACCCCTCCACTTT.

This clonotype was seen a handful of times. CDR3 protein: CATSRDRLAGTYYQETQYF. The CDR3 DNA sequence: TGTGCCACCAGCAGAGATCGGCTAGCGGGAACCTACTACCAAGAGACCCAGTACTTC. The chain combines TRBV15 with TRBJ2-5; 9 nucleotides agree with TRBD2. The germline gives CDR1 LNHNV, CDR2 YYDKDF (reference sequence). The CDR3 is made up of 19 amino acids. V dropped 0 bases and J dropped 0; count of bases not matched to a gene: 11.

The chain couples TRBV7-9 to TRBJ2-7; 7 bases are shared with TRBD2. CDR1 SEHNR and CDR2 FQNEAQ come from the germline V gene (reference sequence). With V trimmed by 3 bases and J by 6 bases, 11 bases remained unmatched. There are 15 residues in the CDR3. DNA for the CDR3: TGTGCCAGCAGCTTTTCGAGCGGGGCCCCGGGCGAGCAGTACTTC. Residues: CASSFSSGAPGEQYF.

The chain has TRBV20-1 and TRBJ2-7; D perhaps matches TRBD2 (9 bases). Germline-derived CDR1 and CDR2 are DFQATT and SNEGSKA (reference sequence). The CDR3 length is 15 residues. Trimming stripped 5 bases from V and 6 bases from J, with 23 bases between. CDR3 in amino acids: CSASSGAQGQGEQYF. The CDR3 DNA reads TGCAGTGCTTCTAGCGGGGCGCAAGGACAGGGCGAGCAGTACTTC.

The count of this clonotype is one. V and J are TRBV20-1 and TRBJ2-6; D is unclear. CDR3 length equals 13 residues. Per germline, CDR1 DFQATT and CDR2 SNEGSKA (reference sequence). Between the trimmed V and J ends, which lost 5 bases and 1 base, there was a span of 6 bases. In nucleotides, the CDR3 is TGCAGTGCTTCCTTGTCTGGGGCCAACGTCCTGACTTTC. Its translation: CSASLSGANVLTF.

This chain links TRBV5-1 with TRBJ2-6; D gene ambiguous. Germline CDR1 is SGHRS and CDR2 is YFSETQ. This CDR3 is 13 amino acids long. CDR3 DNA: TGCACCTGCGGACCATCTGGGGCCAACGTCCTGACTTTC. This codes for CTCGPSGANVLTF.

The chain uses TRBV5-1 and TRBJ2-7; tentative D call: TRBD1 (6 bases). The CDR3 totals 15 residues. The germline gives CDR1 SGHRS, CDR2 YFSETQ. The V and J ends lost 4 bases and 4 bases respectively, with 18 bases between them. CDR3 in amino acids: CASSPVAGTSYEQYF. In DNA form, the CDR3 reads TGCGCCAGCAGCCCTGTCGCAGGGACATCTTACGAGCAGTACTTC.

The chain uses TRBV7-8 and TRBJ1-5, with 7 bases lining up with TRBD1. Trimming took 5 bases from V and 6 from J; bases not matched to a gene: 7. There are 14 residues in the CDR3. Per the germline V gene, CDR1 is SGHVS and CDR2 is FQNEAQ. CDR3 loop: CASSPTAGGQPQHF. CDR3 nucleotides: TGTGCCAGCAGCCCTACGGCAGGGGGTCAGCCCCAGCATTTT.

This clonotype was detected a few times. The chain recombines TRBV20-1 with TRBJ2-1, with unresolved D. V was trimmed by 6 bases and J by 6 bases, leaving 9 bases between them. This CDR3 is 11 amino acids long. Germline assignment: CDR1 DFQATT and CDR2 SNEGSKA (reference sequence). The DNA of the CDR3 is TGCAGTGCCGAGGCAGGCAATGAGCAGTTCTTC. It codes for CSAEAGNEQFF.

The rearrangement joins TRBV7-2 to TRBJ2-7, with a weak D call TRBD2 (6 bases). The germline CDR1 and CDR2 sequences are SGHTA and FQGNSA. The CDR3 runs to 16 residues. V dropped 5 bases and J dropped 0 bases, with 17 bases sitting between them. CDR3 sequence: CASSPAAGPSSYEQYF. CDR3 coding DNA: TGTGCCAGCAGCCCTGCAGCGGGCCCCAGCTCCTACGAGCAGTACTTC.

This clonotype was seen a single time. V usage is TRBV29-1 and J usage is TRBJ2-7; 9 positions agree with TRBD2. Losses at the gene ends were 1 base for V and 1 base for J; bases not matched to a gene: 2. This CDR3 is 14 amino acids long. Germline lookup yields CDR1 SQVTM and CDR2 ANQGSEA. The CDR3 bases are TGCAGCGTTGAAGGACTAGCGGAATCCTACGAGCAGTACTTC. Translation gives CSVEGLAESYEQYF.

In this sample, this clonotype turned up a few times. CDR3: CAISDRDGGYTF. Written as DNA, the CDR3 is TGTGCCATCAGTGACCGGGACGGTGGCTACACCTTC. The J gene is TRBJ1-2, the V gene TRBV10-3; D is perhaps TRBD1 (5 bases). Germline lookup yields CDR1 ENHRY and CDR2 SYGVKD. There are 12 residues in the CDR3. The V gene lost 3 bases and the J gene lost 7 bases, with 9 bases spanning the gap.

Details on this clonotype: Germline and junction disagree at one end, which may indicate a read error. The chain links TRBV7-3 to TRBJ2-5; D possibly corresponds to TRBD1 (6 bases). This CDR3 has 13 residues. Germline V gene lookup returns CDR1 SGHTA and CDR2 FQGTGA. CDR3 nucleotide sequence: TGTGCCAACAGCCGAGACAGGCAAGAGACCCAGTACTTC. Translating it yields CANSRDRQETQYF. Looking up the rest from reference TRBV7-3 and TRBJ2-5 gives the full variable domain: GAGVSQTPSNKVTEKGKYVELRCDPISGHTALYWYRQSLGQGPEFLIYFQGTGAADDSGLPNDRFFAVRPEGSVSTLKIQRTERGDSAVYLCANSRDRQETQYFGPGTRLLVL.

This clonotype is a singleton in its sample. This sequence joins TRBV19 and TRBJ2-7; 10 bases align to TRBD1. The CDR3 runs to 17 residues. CDR1 and CDR2 (germline): LNHDA, SQIVND (reference sequence). V was pared by 1 base and J by 5 bases, with 11 bases of the junction left unmatched. In DNA form, the CDR3 reads TGTGCCAGTAGTATAGCACCCCCGGGACAGGGGCCCCACGAGCAGTACTTC. Amino acid sequence: CASSIAPPGQGPHEQYF.

The chain couples TRBV15 to TRBJ2-2; D not certain. Germline V CDR1 and CDR2: LNHNV, YYDKDF (reference sequence). The V and J ends lost 0 bases and 7 bases respectively, with 6 bases between them. The CDR3 runs 13 residues. CDR3 nucleotide sequence: TGTGCCACCAGCAGAGATCTCGGCGGGGAGCTGTTTTTT. Translated: CATSRDLGGELFF.

The genes are TRBV29-1 and TRBJ1-2; TRBD1 is a possible D gene (6 bases). Germline loops: CDR1 SQVTM, CDR2 ANQGSEA. Trimming removed 4 bases at V and 4 bases at J, with 13 bases between. This CDR3 contains 13 residues. Here the CDR3 reads CSVVMGGGYGYTF. The CDR3 DNA is TGCAGCGTTGTGATGGGAGGGGGCTATGGCTACACCTTC.